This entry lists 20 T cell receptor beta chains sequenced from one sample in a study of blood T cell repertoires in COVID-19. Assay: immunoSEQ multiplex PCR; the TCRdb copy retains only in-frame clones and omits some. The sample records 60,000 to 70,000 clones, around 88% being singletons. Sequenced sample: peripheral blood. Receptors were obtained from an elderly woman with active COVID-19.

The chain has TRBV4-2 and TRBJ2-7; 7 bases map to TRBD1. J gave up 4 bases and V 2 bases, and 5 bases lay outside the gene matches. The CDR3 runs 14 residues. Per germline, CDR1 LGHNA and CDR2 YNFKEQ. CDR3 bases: TGTGCCAGCAGCCAACGGACAGGACCTTACGAGCAGTACTTC. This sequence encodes CASSQRTGPYEQYF.

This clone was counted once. The CDR3 reads CASSSGLDRGVNSPLHF. CDR3 coding DNA: TGTGCCAGTAGTTCGGGACTGGACAGGGGTGTAAATTCACCCCTCCACTTT. The chain has TRBV19 and TRBJ1-6; 9 positions agree with TRBD1. The CDR3 runs to 17 residues. The V gene's germline CDR1 is LNHDA and CDR2 SQIVND (reference sequence). V was clipped by 5 bases and J by 7 bases; unmatched bases: 12.

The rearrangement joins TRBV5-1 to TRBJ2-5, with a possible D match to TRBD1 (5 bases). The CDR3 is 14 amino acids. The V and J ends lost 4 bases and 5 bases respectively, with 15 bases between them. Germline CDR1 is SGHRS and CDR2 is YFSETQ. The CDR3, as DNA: TGCGCCAGCAGCCAGGACACCTCGGTCGAGACCCAGTACTTC. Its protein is CASSQDTSVETQYF.

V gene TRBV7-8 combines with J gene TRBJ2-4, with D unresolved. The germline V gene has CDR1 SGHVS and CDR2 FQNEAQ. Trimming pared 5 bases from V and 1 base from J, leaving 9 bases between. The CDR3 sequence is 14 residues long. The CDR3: CASSPPEAKNIQYF. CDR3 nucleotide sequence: TGTGCCAGCAGCCCTCCCGAGGCCAAAAACATTCAGTACTTC.

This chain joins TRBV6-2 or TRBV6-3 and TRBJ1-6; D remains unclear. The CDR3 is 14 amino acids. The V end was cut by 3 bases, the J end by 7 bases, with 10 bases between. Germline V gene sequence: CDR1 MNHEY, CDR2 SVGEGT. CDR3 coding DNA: TGTGCCAGCAGTTATGAGGGAGGAAATTCACCCCTCCACTTT. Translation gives CASSYEGGNSPLHF.

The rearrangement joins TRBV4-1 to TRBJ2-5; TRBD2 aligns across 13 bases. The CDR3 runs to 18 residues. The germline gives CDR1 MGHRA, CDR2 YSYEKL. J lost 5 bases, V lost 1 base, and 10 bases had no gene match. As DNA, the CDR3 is TGCGCCAGCAGCCAAGCCTGGACTAGCGGGGGCAAAAGTGAGACCCAGTACTTC. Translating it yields CASSQAWTSGGKSETQYF.

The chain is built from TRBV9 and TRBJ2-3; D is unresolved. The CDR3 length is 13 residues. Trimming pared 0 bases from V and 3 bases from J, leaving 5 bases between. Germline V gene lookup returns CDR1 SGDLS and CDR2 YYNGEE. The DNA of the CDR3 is TGTGCCAGCAGCGTAGGCGCGACAGATACGCAGTATTTT. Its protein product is CASSVGATDTQYF. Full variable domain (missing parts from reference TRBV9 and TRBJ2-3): DSGVTQTPKHLITATGQRVTLRCSPRSGDLSVYWYQQSLDQGLQFLIQYYNGEERAKGNILERFSAQQFPDLHSELNLSSLELGDSALYFCASSVGATDTQYFGPGTRLTVL.

The CDR3 sequence is CASSLFGTGVFF. In DNA, the CDR3 is TGTGCCAGCAGTTTATTCGGGACAGGGGTGTTTTTT. This sequence joins TRBV28 and TRBJ2-2; 10 bases are a match to TRBD1. Germline values: CDR1 MDHEN, CDR2 SYDVKM. The CDR3 length is 12 residues. V gave up 1 base and J gave up 15 bases; unmatched junction bases: 2. The whole variable domain, filled in from reference TRBV28 and TRBJ2-2, reads DVKVTQSSRYLVKRTGEKVFLECVQDMDHENMFWYRQDPGLGLRLIYFSYDVKMKEKGDIPEGYSVSREKKERFSLILESASTNQTSMYLCASSLFGTGVFFGEGSRLTVL.

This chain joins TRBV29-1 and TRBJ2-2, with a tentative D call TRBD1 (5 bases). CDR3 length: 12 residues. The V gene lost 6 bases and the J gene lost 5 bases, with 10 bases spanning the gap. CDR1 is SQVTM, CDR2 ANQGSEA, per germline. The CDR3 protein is CSVLTDTGELFF. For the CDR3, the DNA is TGCAGCGTCCTGACAGATACCGGGGAGCTGTTTTTT.

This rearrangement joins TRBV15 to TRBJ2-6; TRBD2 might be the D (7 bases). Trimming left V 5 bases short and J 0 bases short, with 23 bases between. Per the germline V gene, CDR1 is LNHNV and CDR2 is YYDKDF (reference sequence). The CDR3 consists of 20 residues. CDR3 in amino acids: CATSSPWGLAVNSGANVLTF. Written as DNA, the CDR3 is TGTGCCACCAGCTCGCCCTGGGGGCTAGCGGTGAACTCTGGGGCCAACGTCCTGACTTTC.

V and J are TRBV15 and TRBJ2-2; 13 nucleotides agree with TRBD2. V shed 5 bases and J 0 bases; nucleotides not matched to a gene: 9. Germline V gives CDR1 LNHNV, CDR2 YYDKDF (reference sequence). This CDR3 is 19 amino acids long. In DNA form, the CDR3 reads TGTGCCACCAGCGGCACTAGCGGGGGGGGATACGCGAACACCGGGGAGCTGTTTTTT. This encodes CATSGTSGGGYANTGELFF.

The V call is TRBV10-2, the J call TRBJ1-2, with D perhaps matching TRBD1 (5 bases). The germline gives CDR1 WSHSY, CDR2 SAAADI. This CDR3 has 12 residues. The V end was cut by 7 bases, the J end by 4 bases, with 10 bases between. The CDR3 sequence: CASTTDSYGYTF. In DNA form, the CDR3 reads TGCGCCAGCACGACAGACAGCTATGGCTACACCTTC.

CDR3 residues: CASSLQGSGYTF. The CDR3 DNA reads TGTGCCAGCAGCTTACAGGGTAGCGGCTACACCTTC. The V gene is TRBV13, the J gene TRBJ1-2; tentatively, D is TRBD1 (5 bases). With 2 bases removed from V and 8 bases from J, the gap between germline ends came to 9 bases. The CDR3 loop spans 12 amino acids. CDR1 is PRHDT and CDR2 is FYEKMQ in the germline V gene (reference sequence).

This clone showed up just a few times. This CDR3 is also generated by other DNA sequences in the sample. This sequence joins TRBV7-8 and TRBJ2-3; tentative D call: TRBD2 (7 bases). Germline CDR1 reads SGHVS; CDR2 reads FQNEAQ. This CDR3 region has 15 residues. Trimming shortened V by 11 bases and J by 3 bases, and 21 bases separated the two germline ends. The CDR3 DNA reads TGTGCCTGCTGCTTTGGGGGGGGCGGGACAGATACGCAGTATTTT. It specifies CACCFGGGGTDTQYF.

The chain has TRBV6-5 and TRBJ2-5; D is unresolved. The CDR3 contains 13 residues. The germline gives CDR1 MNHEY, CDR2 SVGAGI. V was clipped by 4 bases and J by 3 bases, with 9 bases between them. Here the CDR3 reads CASSFLYEETQYF. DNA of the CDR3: TGTGCCAGCAGTTTCCTCTACGAAGAGACCCAGTACTTC.

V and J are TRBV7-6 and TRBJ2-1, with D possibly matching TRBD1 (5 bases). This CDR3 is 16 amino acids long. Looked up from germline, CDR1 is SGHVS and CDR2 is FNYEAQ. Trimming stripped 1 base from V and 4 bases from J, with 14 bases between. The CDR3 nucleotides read TGTGCCAGCAGCTTAGGCCCAGGGCATGGATACAATGAGCAGTTCTTC. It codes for CASSLGPGHGYNEQFF. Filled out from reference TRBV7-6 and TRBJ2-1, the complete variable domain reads GAGVSQSPRYKVTKRGQDVALRCDPISGHVSLYWYRQALGQGPEFLTYFNYEAQQDKSGLPNDRFSAERPEGSISTLTIQRTEQRDSAMYRCASSLGPGHGYNEQFFGPGTRLTVL.

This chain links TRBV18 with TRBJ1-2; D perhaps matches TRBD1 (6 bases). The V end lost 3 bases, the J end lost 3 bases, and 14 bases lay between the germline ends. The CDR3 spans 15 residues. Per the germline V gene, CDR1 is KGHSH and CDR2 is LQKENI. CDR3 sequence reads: CASSPTGKGYYGYTF. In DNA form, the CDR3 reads TGTGCCAGCTCACCTACAGGGAAGGGTTACTATGGCTACACCTTC. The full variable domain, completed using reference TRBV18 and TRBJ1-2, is NAGVMQNPRHLVRRRGQEARLRCSPMKGHSHVYWYRQLPEEGLKFMVYLQKENIIDESGMPKERFSAEFPKEGPSILRIQQVVRGDSAAYFCASSPTGKGYYGYTFGSGTRLTVV.

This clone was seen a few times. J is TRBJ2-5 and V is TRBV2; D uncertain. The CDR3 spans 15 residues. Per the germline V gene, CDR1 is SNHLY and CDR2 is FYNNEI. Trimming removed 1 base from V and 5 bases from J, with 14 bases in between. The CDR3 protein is CASSEGGSRWETQYF. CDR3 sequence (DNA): TGTGCCAGCAGTGAAGGAGGATCGAGGTGGGAGACCCAGTACTTC.

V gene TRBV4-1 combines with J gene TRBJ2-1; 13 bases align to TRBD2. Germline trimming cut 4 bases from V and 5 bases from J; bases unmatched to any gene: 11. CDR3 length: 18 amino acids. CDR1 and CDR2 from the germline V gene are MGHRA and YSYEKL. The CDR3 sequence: CASSPWTSGGAVNNEQFF. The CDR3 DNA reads TGCGCCAGCAGCCCATGGACTAGCGGGGGCGCAGTGAACAATGAGCAGTTCTTC.

CDR3 residues: CASSVVSGFLDTDTQYF. CDR3 bases: TGTGCCAGCAGCGTAGTTAGTGGTTTTCTCGACACAGATACGCAGTATTTT. The V and J genes are TRBV9 and TRBJ2-3; D remains unclear. The V and J ends lost 0 bases and 2 bases respectively, with 16 bases between them. This CDR3 has 17 residues. Germline CDR1 SGDLS, CDR2 YYNGEE.